Each of the 2 T cell receptor beta chains below was sequenced from the same sample in a study of blood T cell repertoires in COVID-19. TCRdb's copy holds only in-frame clones and misses some; the assay was immunoSEQ multiplex PCR. This table has about 68,000 clones, more than 65% appearing once. Sequencing input: peripheral blood. The receptors stem from a woman between 50 and 59 years old with acute or convalescent COVID-19.

The chain combines TRBV24-1 with TRBJ2-5; 8 bases match TRBD1. V lost 6 bases, J lost 2 bases, and 10 bases stayed unmatched. This CDR3 has 16 residues. The germline V gene encodes CDR1 KGHDR and CDR2 SFDVKD. CDR3 loop: CATSPRPGQGQETQYF. The CDR3, as DNA: TGTGCCACCAGTCCCCGCCCCGGACAGGGACAAGAGACCCAGTACTTC.

In its sample, this clone was seen a few times. V usage is TRBV2 and J usage is TRBJ1-2, with 8 bases fitting TRBD1. The CDR3 has 15 residues. Trimming cost V 2 bases and J 4 bases; bases outside gene matches: 6. In germline, CDR1 is SNHLY, CDR2 FYNNEI. The CDR3 region has the DNA TGTGCCAGCAGTGAATTGGGGACAGGAATCTATGGCTACACCTTC. This translates into CASSELGTGIYGYTF. Using reference TRBV2 and TRBJ1-2 for the parts outside the CDR3, the full variable domain is EPEVTQTPSHQVTQMGQEVILRCVPISNHLYFYWYRQILGQKVEFLVSFYNNEISEKSEIFDDQFSVERPDGSNFTLKIRSTKLEDSAMYFCASSELGTGIYGYTFGSGTRLTVV.